Listed here are 27 T cell receptor beta chains from one sample, sequenced in a study of CD8+CD57+ T cells in acquired aplastic anemia. The template for TCR beta VDJ and CDR3 sequence profiling was genomic DNA. TCRdb processed the reads anew with MiXCR; each CDR3 protein has one entry. This sample yields around 200,000 distinct CDR3 sequences, of which roughly half are seen a single time; roughly 15% belongs to the top ten. The sample was sorted CD4+, CD8+, or CD8+CD57+ T cells (not recorded which) from PBMCs. These receptors all come from a human donor in good health, serving as a control.

This clonotype has at least ten counts. The chain couples TRBV6-1 to TRBJ2-7, with D unresolved. V was clipped by 2 bases and J by 2 bases, with 10 bases between them. Germline V lookup: CDR1 MNHNS, CDR2 SASEGT. This CDR3 comprises 14 residues. The CDR3 nucleotides read TGTGCCAGCAGTGAAACGTCAGGCCCCTACGAGCAGTACTTC. It is translated as CASSETSGPYEQYF.

CDR3 region: CASSEGQLYGYTF. CDR3 bases: TGTGCCAGCAGTGAGGGACAGCTCTATGGCTACACCTTC. The chain combines TRBV12-3 or TRBV12-4 with TRBJ1-2; 7 bases line up with TRBD1. The CDR3 sequence is 13 residues long. V gave up 5 bases and J gave up 4 bases; unmatched junction bases: 4.

At least ten counts were recorded for this clonotype. The chain recombines TRBV18 with TRBJ2-7; tentatively, D is TRBD1 (5 bases). Trimming took off 8 bases at V and 2 bases at J, with 16 bases between the two ends. Germline loops: CDR1 KGHSH, CDR2 LQKENI. The CDR3 loop spans 14 amino acids. The CDR3 loop is CASAPPSGTYEQYF. The DNA for the CDR3 is TGTGCCAGCGCCCCCCCCTCAGGGACCTACGAGCAGTACTTC.

The V and J genes are TRBV5-1 and TRBJ1-3; D gene uncertain. The V end was cut by 4 bases, the J end by 0 bases, with 11 bases between. The CDR3 is 15 residues long. Germline lookup yields CDR1 SGHRS and CDR2 YFSETQ. CDR3 coding DNA: TGCGCCAGCAGCGACACTGAACGCTCTGGAAACACCATATATTTT. This translates into CASSDTERSGNTIYF.

This clonotype was seen only once. This chain uses TRBV20-1 with TRBJ1-6; D is unclear. This CDR3 spans 16 amino acids. V was trimmed by 1 base and J by 11 bases, leaving 21 bases between them. Germline values: CDR1 DFQATT, CDR2 SNEGSKA (reference sequence). CDR3 sequence reads: CSARGSWAQAFAPLHF. CDR3 DNA: TGCAGTGCTAGAGGTTCGTGGGCACAAGCATTTGCACCCCTCCACTTT.

This clonotype was detected a few times. With a much larger clone just one base away, this may be a read error. The V call is TRBV4-3, the J call TRBJ1-2; no definite D call. The CDR3 loop spans 15 amino acids. The germline CDR1 and CDR2 sequences are LGHNA and YSLEER. The CDR3 nucleotides are TGCGCCGGCAGCCAAGAGTTTCCGGGTTCCTATGGCTACACCTTC. This translates into CAGSQEFPGSYGYTF.

The CDR3 nucleotides are TGTGCCAGCAGCCCGGTGACAGGGGGGGGTGGCTACACCTTC. It encodes CASSPVTGGGGYTF. The rearrangement links TRBV7-8 to TRBJ1-2, with 9 bases identical to TRBD1. The germline CDR1 and CDR2 sequences are SGHVS and FQNEAQ. With 5 bases clipped from V and 7 bases from J, the junction kept 8 bases outside the gene matches. The CDR3 has 14 amino acids.

This clonotype was seen many times. A junction end diverges from the germline sequence, so it may reflect a read error. This CDR3 is CASSVGQDLEF. The DNA of the CDR3 is TGTGCCAGCAGCGTAGGCCAGGACCTAGAGTTC. The chain combines TRBV9 with TRBJ2-7; D call uncertain. The CDR3 covers 11 residues. Germline lookup yields CDR1 SGDLS and CDR2 YYNGEE.

The table lists this clonotype with many counts. This chain joins TRBV7-6 and TRBJ2-5; D gene ambiguous. The V and J ends lost 1 base and 0 bases respectively, with 9 bases between them. The CDR3 is 15 amino acids. Germline-derived CDR1 and CDR2 are SGHVS and FNYEAQ. The DNA for the CDR3 is TGTGCCAGCAGCTTAGGCCTGGGGTACCAAGAGACCCAGTACTTC. Amino acids: CASSLGLGYQETQYF.

V and J are TRBV10-1 and TRBJ2-7; 9 bases line up with TRBD2. J lost 4 bases, V lost 4 bases, and 11 bases had no gene match. The CDR3 has 16 amino acids. CDR1 and CDR2 (germline): WNHNN, SYGVQD (reference sequence). CDR3 coding DNA: TGCGCCAGCAGTGGGCCAAGGGCGGGGGGGAAGTACGAGCAGTACGTC. Protein: CASSGPRAGGKYEQYV.

Concerning this clonotype: A read error may produce the germline difference seen at one junction end. The gene calls are TRBV15 and TRBJ2-6, with TRBD1 matching over 9 bases. The CDR3 is made up of 16 amino acids. The germline gives CDR1 LNHNV, CDR2 YYDKDF (reference sequence). The CDR3 protein is CATSREMTGGADVLTF. The CDR3 coding sequence is TGTGCCACCAGCAGAGAAATGACAGGGGGGGCCGACGTCCTGACTTTC.

The rearrangement uses TRBV9 and TRBJ2-7; D possibly corresponds to TRBD2 (6 bases). The ends were cut back, 3 bases at V and 3 bases at J, with 13 bases in the middle. This CDR3 spans 14 amino acids. Germline CDR1 is SGDLS and CDR2 is YYNGEE. The CDR3 DNA follows: TGTGCCAGCAGCGGTGGAGGGGTAGGCTACGAGCAGTACTTC. This translates into CASSGGGVGYEQYF. Full variable domain (outside the CDR3, taken from reference TRBV9 and TRBJ2-7): DSGVTQTPKHLITATGQRVTLRCSPRSGDLSVYWYQQSLDQGLQFLIQYYNGEERAKGNILERFSAQQFPDLHSELNLSSLELGDSALYFCASSGGGVGYEQYFGPGTRLTVT.

This clonotype was counted a single time. The chain has TRBV11-3 and TRBJ2-1; D ambiguous. The CDR3 has 11 amino acids. Germline V gene data show CDR1 as SGHNT and CDR2 as YENEEA. Trimming pared 5 bases from V and 8 bases from J, leaving 7 bases between. The CDR3 protein is CASSVNYEQFF. The CDR3 DNA is TGTGCCAGCAGCGTCAACTATGAGCAGTTCTTC.

This clonotype has only one observation. The CDR3 nucleotides read TGTGCCAGCAGCTTAAGCCATGCCCGGGGGCTGACAGACACTGAAGCTTTCTTT. It codes for CASSLSHARGLTDTEAFF. The V call is TRBV7-3, the J call TRBJ1-1; maybe TRBD1 (6 bases). Between the trimmed V and J ends, which lost 1 base and 3 bases, there was a span of 21 bases. The CDR3 runs to 18 residues. Germline V lookup: CDR1 SGHTA, CDR2 FQGTGA.

The chain has TRBV2 and TRBJ1-6, with 9 bases lining up with TRBD1. With 5 bases clipped from V and 15 bases from J, the junction kept 8 bases outside the gene matches. Germline V lookup: CDR1 SNHLY, CDR2 FYNNEI. This CDR3 has 13 amino acids. The CDR3 nucleotides read TGTGCCAGCAGTTTACAGGGGGCGGGTCGCCTCCACTTT. Translated: CASSLQGAGRLHF.

A word on this clonotype: At one of its ends the junction is not consistent with the germline gene, which may arise from a read error. The chain uses TRBV5-1 and TRBJ2-5, with D possibly TRBD1 on 6 matching bases. In germline, CDR1 is SGHRS, CDR2 YFSETQ. The CDR3 totals 13 residues. CDR3: CAGSSQGTETQYF. The CDR3 nucleotides are TGCGCCGGCAGCTCCCAGGGGACAGAGACCCAGTACTTC.

CDR3 in DNA: TGTGCCAGCAGCTTAGCACGACTAGCGGGCTTACCACAAGAGACCCAGTACTTC. This sequence encodes CASSLARLAGLPQETQYF. The chain is built from TRBV7-2 and TRBJ2-5, with 10 bases that match TRBD2. This CDR3 contains 18 residues. Germline loops: CDR1 SGHTA, CDR2 FQGNSA. Trimming at V came to 0 bases and at J to 2 bases, leaving 9 bases not matched to a gene.

A note on this clonotype: The junction differs from germline at one of its ends, possibly a read error. The chain has TRBV24-1 and TRBJ1-1; D uncertain. Germline V gene data show CDR1 as KGHDR and CDR2 as SFDVKD. This CDR3 has 17 residues. The CDR3 protein is CASSDLIPLDMGTEAFF. Here the CDR3 DNA reads TGTGCCAGCAGTGATTTAATCCCTCTCGACATGGGCACTGAAGCTTTCTTT.

This clonotype showed up many times. The genes are TRBV20-1 and TRBJ2-5, with 12 bases aligning to TRBD2. The CDR3 totals 14 residues. Germline V gene data show CDR1 as DFQATT and CDR2 as SNEGSKA (reference sequence). Trimming took 6 bases from V and 3 from J; bases not matched to a gene: 5. The CDR3 spells CSAAGLAGKETQYF. The CDR3 DNA follows: TGCAGTGCCGCAGGACTAGCGGGGAAAGAGACCCAGTACTTC.

The V and J genes are TRBV29-1 and TRBJ2-1; no firm D call. Germline V gene lookup returns CDR1 SQVTM and CDR2 ANQGSEA. V lost 1 base and J lost 2, with 9 bases in between. The CDR3 sequence is 14 residues long. CDR3 loop: CSVEGKTAYNEQFF. The CDR3 region has the DNA TGCAGCGTTGAAGGGAAGACGGCCTACAATGAGCAGTTCTTC.

The gene calls are TRBV20-1 and TRBJ1-5; 8 bases agree with TRBD1. The V and J ends lost 0 bases and 7 bases, in that order; junction bases with no gene match: 14. Germline assignment: CDR1 DFQATT and CDR2 SNEGSKA (reference sequence). The CDR3 is made up of 17 amino acids. The CDR3 DNA reads as TGCAGTGCTAGAGATATGGAGGGGACAGGTGAAGTCCAGCCCCAGCATTTT. Its translation is CSARDMEGTGEVQPQHF.

The V and J genes are TRBV9 and TRBJ2-5; the match to TRBD1 covers 7 bases. Trimming at V came to 7 bases and at J to 1 base, leaving 7 bases not matched to a gene. In germline, CDR1 is SGDLS, CDR2 YYNGEE. The CDR3 length is 14 residues. The CDR3 protein is CASSSRTGQETQYF. CDR3 DNA: TGTGCCAGCTCCTCACGGACAGGCCAAGAGACCCAGTACTTC.

The J gene is TRBJ2-7, the V gene TRBV7-2, with TRBD1 matching over 7 bases. V was clipped by 5 bases and J by 6 bases; unmatched bases: 7. Germline loops: CDR1 SGHTA, CDR2 FQGNSA. The CDR3 consists of 13 residues. The CDR3 nucleotides are TGTGCCAGCAGCGTCGACAGGGTGCGCGAGCAGTACTTC. Protein: CASSVDRVREQYF.

As concerns this clonotype: The junction departs from germline at one end; a sequencing error may be responsible. The genes are TRBV20-1 and TRBJ2-6; 9 nucleotides match TRBD1. This CDR3 is built from 16 residues. Germline CDR1 reads DFQATT; CDR2 reads SNEGSKA (reference sequence). Here the CDR3 DNA reads TGCAGTGCTACGGCCCTACAGGGGGCTGGGGCCAACGCCCTGACTTTC. The encoded protein is CSATALQGAGANALTF.

This chain links TRBV15 with TRBJ1-2; no clear D gene. CDR3 size: 15 residues. The ends were cut back, 1 base at V and 0 bases at J, with 9 bases in the middle. Germline assignment: CDR1 LNHNV and CDR2 YYDKDF (reference sequence). CDR3 sequence (DNA): TGTGCCACCAGCAGAGGCGGGCTAGCTAACTATGGCTACACCTTC. Amino acid sequence: CATSRGGLANYGYTF.

V and J are TRBV10-3 and TRBJ1-1; TRBD1 matches at 8 bases. Unmatched junction bases numbered 5, after V lost 10 bases and J lost 1 base. Germline V CDR1 and CDR2: ENHRY, SYGVKD. The CDR3 covers 13 residues. The CDR3 protein is CATTGTGNTEAFF. The CDR3 DNA is TGTGCCACGACCGGGACAGGGAACACTGAAGCTTTCTTT.

The sample holds many counts of this clonotype. The J gene is TRBJ2-5, the V gene TRBV11-1, with D perhaps matching TRBD2 (5 bases). This CDR3 comprises 14 residues. The germline CDR1 and CDR2 sequences are SGHAT and FQDESV (reference sequence). Trimming took off 1 base at V and 3 bases at J, with 9 bases between the two ends. The CDR3 protein is CASSLGREKETQYF. DNA for the CDR3: TGTGCCAGCAGCTTAGGACGGGAAAAAGAGACCCAGTACTTC. The full variable domain, with the rest looked up from reference TRBV11-1 and TRBJ2-5, is EAEVAQSPRYKITEKSQAVAFWCDPISGHATLYWYRQILGQGPELLVQFQDESVVDDSQLPKDRFSAERLKGVDSTLKIQPAELGDSAMYLCASSLGREKETQYFGPGTRLLVL.